Listed here are 32 T cell receptor beta chains from one sample, sequenced in a study of blood T cell repertoires in COVID-19. Sequenced by immunoSEQ multiplex PCR; TCRdb stores in-frame clones only, minus some. The data show tens of thousands of clones, more than 75% seen once. Sequenced sample: peripheral blood. These TCRs come from a human donor with acute or convalescent COVID-19. The donor label of this sample is uncertain.

The V gene is TRBV9, the J gene TRBJ2-2; D is unclear. The germline V gene has CDR1 SGDLS and CDR2 YYNGEE. This CDR3 comprises 14 residues. V shed 4 bases and J shed 6 bases, with 13 bases lying between them. The CDR3: CASSQTRKPGELFF. In nucleotides, the CDR3 is TGTGCCAGCAGCCAAACCAGGAAACCCGGGGAGCTGTTTTTT.

The CDR3 loop reads CASSSQAGEQYF. As DNA, the CDR3 is TGTGCCAGCAGCTCACAAGCGGGGGAGCAGTACTTC. The chain is built from TRBV7-2 and TRBJ2-7, with TRBD2 identical over 7 bases. The germline gives CDR1 SGHTA, CDR2 FQGNSA. The CDR3 is 12 amino acids. The ends lost 4 bases at V and 7 bases at J; junction bases unmatched: 4. Full variable domain (remainder filled in from reference TRBV7-2 and TRBJ2-7): GAGVSQSPSNKVTEKGKDVELRCDPISGHTALYWYRQSLGQGLEFLIYFQGNSAPDKSGLPSDRFSAERTGGSVSTLTIQRTQQEDSAVYLCASSSQAGEQYFGPGTRLTVT.

This chain links TRBV14 with TRBJ2-5; TRBD1 agrees at 9 bases. CDR3 size: 14 residues. Germline CDR1 and CDR2: SGHDN and FVKESK. The V and J ends lost 3 bases and 4 bases, in that order; junction bases with no gene match: 3. The CDR3 DNA reads TGTGCCAGCAGCCAGGACAGGGGCGGAGAGACCCAGTACTTC. Residues: CASSQDRGGETQYF.

This clone was counted a few times. The chain has TRBV7-6 and TRBJ2-7; the D gene is possibly TRBD1 (6 bases). V lost 5 bases, J lost 0 bases, and 11 bases lay in between. Looked up from germline, CDR1 is SGHVS and CDR2 is FNYEAQ. CDR3 size: 14 residues. The CDR3 nucleotides read TGTGCCAGCAGCCCTCAGGGGTCCTCCTACGAGCAGTACTTC. Translated: CASSPQGSSYEQYF.

The genes are TRBV19 and TRBJ2-7; the D gene is possibly TRBD1 (5 bases). The germline V and J ends were trimmed by 5 bases and 2 bases, with 16 bases remaining between them. CDR1 and CDR2 from the germline V gene are LNHDA and SQIVND (reference sequence). CDR3 length: 15 amino acids. The CDR3 protein is CASSERHVGPYEQYF. The CDR3 nucleotides read TGTGCCAGTAGTGAACGTCACGTGGGGCCCTACGAGCAGTACTTC.

V usage is TRBV19 and J usage is TRBJ1-2, with D tentatively TRBD1 (5 bases). Germline CDR1 and CDR2: LNHDA and SQIVND (reference sequence). This CDR3 has 13 residues. Trimming took off 8 bases at V and 5 bases at J, with 15 bases between the two ends. CDR3 protein: CASRATVPYGYTF. The CDR3 DNA sequence: TGTGCCAGTCGCGCGACAGTGCCTTATGGCTACACCTTC.

The J gene is TRBJ1-2, the V gene TRBV29-1; D might be TRBD1 (5 bases). The CDR3 has 12 amino acids. V dropped 7 bases and J dropped 7 bases, with 16 bases sitting between them. Germline V gene data show CDR1 as SQVTM and CDR2 as ANQGSEA. The CDR3, as DNA: TGCAGCGACATCGGGACTCGAGTTGGCTACACCTTC. Its translation: CSDIGTRVGYTF.

This clone was detected only a few times. The chain carries TRBV9 and TRBJ1-5; possibly TRBD1 for D (5 bases). This CDR3 spans 12 amino acids. Trimming shortened V by 4 bases and J by 5 bases, and 7 bases separated the two germline ends. CDR1 is SGDLS and CDR2 is YYNGEE in the germline V gene. The CDR3 is CASSTGDQPQHF. As DNA, the CDR3 is TGTGCCAGCAGCACAGGCGATCAGCCCCAGCATTTT.

This clone appeared once. V and J are TRBV28 and TRBJ2-2; TRBD1 matches at 9 bases. The V gene's germline CDR1 is MDHEN and CDR2 SYDVKM. V shed 3 bases and J 5 bases; nucleotides not matched to a gene: 7. The CDR3 contains 16 residues. For the CDR3, the DNA is TGTGCCAGCAGTTTTTTGGGACAGGGAAGGACCGGGGAGCTGTTTTTT. It is translated as CASSFLGQGRTGELFF.

The chain couples TRBV5-1 to TRBJ1-3, with D tentatively TRBD1 (5 bases). CDR1 is SGHRS, CDR2 YFSETQ, per germline. Trimming left V 4 bases short and J 0 bases short, with 14 bases between. The CDR3 has 16 amino acids. Here the CDR3 reads CASSRLGDSSGNTIYF. The CDR3 nucleotides are TGCGCCAGCAGCAGATTAGGGGATAGCTCTGGAAACACCATATATTTT.

This clone was detected once. The chain has TRBV19 and TRBJ2-7; 7 nucleotides agree with TRBD1. CDR1 and CDR2 (germline): LNHDA, SQIVND (reference sequence). V lost 3 bases and J lost 6; bases outside the gene matches: 11. The CDR3 has 15 residues. This CDR3 is CASSIGQALWGEQYF. Written as DNA, the CDR3 is TGTGCCAGTAGTATCGGACAGGCCCTCTGGGGCGAGCAGTACTTC.

The chain couples TRBV10-3 to TRBJ2-7, with D maybe TRBD1 (6 bases). V lost 2 bases to trimming and J lost 2 bases, with 7 bases between them. From germline, CDR1 is ENHRY and CDR2 SYGVKD. The CDR3 length is 13 residues. The chain's CDR3 is CAISERTAYEQYF. As DNA, the CDR3 is TGTGCCATCAGTGAGCGGACAGCCTACGAGCAGTACTTC.

This chain connects TRBV6-2 or TRBV6-3 to TRBJ1-5; tentative D call: TRBD1 (6 bases). The V end lost 5 bases, the J end lost 11 bases, and 19 bases lay between the germline ends. Germline lookup yields CDR1 MNHEY and CDR2 SVGEGT. CDR3 length: 14 amino acids. The CDR3 region is CASSLTLLQGAQHF. The CDR3 DNA sequence: TGTGCCAGCAGTCTGACACTATTACAGGGAGCCCAGCATTTT.

The gene calls are TRBV5-6 and TRBJ1-3; D gene unclear. Trimming cost V 4 bases and J 0 bases, with 8 bases left between them. Looked up from germline, CDR1 is SGHDT and CDR2 is YYEEEE. The CDR3 spans 14 residues. DNA of the CDR3: TGTGCCAGCAGCAACATCCTCTCTGGAAACACCATATATTTT. Amino acid sequence: CASSNILSGNTIYF.

This clone was picked up a small number of times. V and J are TRBV28 and TRBJ1-5; D remains unclear. The CDR3 length is 14 residues. Trimming took off 1 base at V and 0 bases at J, with 4 bases between the two ends. In germline, CDR1 is MDHEN, CDR2 SYDVKM. DNA for the CDR3: TGTGCCAGCAGTTTATTCCTTAGCAATCAGCCCCAGCATTTT. Translated: CASSLFLSNQPQHF.

The chain joins TRBV4-1 to TRBJ2-2; D is possibly TRBD2 (5 bases). CDR1 is MGHRA and CDR2 is YSYEKL in the germline V gene. Trimming removed 0 bases from V and 4 bases from J, with 12 bases in between. The CDR3 has 16 amino acids. The CDR3 DNA reads as TGCGCCAGCAGCCAAGATGCGGTGAGGGCCACCGGGGAGCTGTTTTTT. Protein product: CASSQDAVRATGELFF.

This clone was seen only a few times. This rearrangement joins TRBV28 to TRBJ2-3; no clear D. The CDR3 sequence is 13 residues long. Germline V gene data show CDR1 as MDHEN and CDR2 as SYDVKM. With 1 base removed from V and 5 bases from J, the gap between germline ends came to 7 bases. The CDR3 region has the DNA TGTGCCAGCAGTTTATCCCACTTAGATACGCAGTATTTT. Translated, it gives CASSLSHLDTQYF.

J is TRBJ1-2 and V is TRBV5-6, with a tentative D call TRBD1 (5 bases). This CDR3 has 13 residues. Per germline, CDR1 SGHDT and CDR2 YYEEEE. Between the trimmed V and J ends, which lost 4 bases and 7 bases, there was a span of 14 bases. The CDR3 here is CASSPNRWGGYTF. In nucleotides, the CDR3 is TGTGCCAGCAGCCCAAACAGGTGGGGTGGCTACACCTTC.

This rearrangement joins TRBV24-1 to TRBJ1-2, with 7 bases lining up with TRBD1. Trimming at V came to 11 bases and at J to 8 bases, leaving 13 bases not matched to a gene. The CDR3 extends over 13 amino acids. Per the germline V gene, CDR1 is KGHDR and CDR2 is SFDVKD. The DNA for the CDR3 is TGTGCCATCCGACAGGGCCTTCGGAGAGGCTACACCTTC. Its protein product is CAIRQGLRRGYTF.

The V call is TRBV7-2, the J call TRBJ2-1; D is unclear. The CDR3 has 15 residues. Looked up from germline, CDR1 is SGHTA and CDR2 is FQGNSA. Trimming shortened V by 5 bases and J by 0 bases, and 11 bases separated the two germline ends. As DNA, the CDR3 is TGTGCCAGCAGCCCCTCTAGTACCTCCTACAATGAGCAGTTCTTC. It encodes CASSPSSTSYNEQFF. Filled out from reference TRBV7-2 and TRBJ2-1, the complete variable domain reads GAGVSQSPSNKVTEKGKDVELRCDPISGHTALYWYRQSLGQGLEFLIYFQGNSAPDKSGLPSDRFSAERTGGSVSTLTIQRTQQEDSAVYLCASSPSSTSYNEQFFGPGTRLTVL.

V and J are TRBV24-1 and TRBJ2-5, with 11 bases that match TRBD2. The CDR3 length is 16 residues. Germline values: CDR1 KGHDR, CDR2 SFDVKD. V shed 3 bases and J 4 bases; nucleotides not matched to a gene: 6. The CDR3 sequence: CATSDPLAGALETQYF. The CDR3 DNA reads as TGTGCCACCAGTGATCCACTAGCGGGAGCTCTAGAGACCCAGTACTTC.

This chain uses TRBV4-1 with TRBJ1-6; D is unclear. Germline CDR1 is MGHRA and CDR2 is YSYEKL. The CDR3 length is 16 residues. V dropped 0 bases and J dropped 9 bases, with 15 bases sitting between them. CDR3 loop: CASSQDKAGLGSPLHF. The CDR3 DNA reads TGCGCCAGCAGCCAAGATAAGGCGGGGTTAGGTTCACCCCTCCACTTT.

The J gene is TRBJ2-3, the V gene TRBV11-1, with 7 bases that match TRBD2. This CDR3 is built from 14 residues. The trim removed 5 bases at V and 1 base at J, leaving 3 bases unmatched. Germline-derived CDR1 and CDR2 are SGHAT and FQDESV (reference sequence). The CDR3 spells CASSDTSGTDTQYF. CDR3 sequence (DNA): TGTGCCAGCAGCGACACTAGCGGCACAGATACGCAGTATTTT.

J is TRBJ2-1 and V is TRBV7-2; a possible D gene is TRBD2 (5 bases). V was trimmed by 0 bases and J by 6 bases, leaving 6 bases between them. In germline, CDR1 is SGHTA, CDR2 FQGNSA. The length of the CDR3 is 13 residues. The CDR3 DNA is TGTGCCAGCAGCTTAGCTACTAGCAATGAGCAGTTCTTC. Protein product: CASSLATSNEQFF.

V usage is TRBV5-1 and J usage is TRBJ2-1; 7 positions match TRBD1. The germline gives CDR1 SGHRS, CDR2 YFSETQ. CDR3 length equals 15 residues. After removal of 7 bases from V and 6 bases from J, the junction contained 13 bases not matched to a gene. The DNA of the CDR3 is TGCGCCAGCTCATATCAAGGGGGCGCGAGCAATGAGCAGTTCTTC. This codes for CASSYQGGASNEQFF.

The rearrangement joins TRBV14 to TRBJ2-7; TRBD1 aligns across 8 bases. The CDR3 spans 17 residues. Germline CDR1 is SGHDN and CDR2 is FVKESK. The junction had 13 bases not matched to a gene; V was cut back by 4 bases and J by 2 bases. The CDR3 DNA is TGTGCCAGCAGCCGAGGGACAGGTTCCGGGTTAACCTACGAGCAGTACTTC. Residues: CASSRGTGSGLTYEQYF.

This clone was picked up a small number of times. This chain links TRBV18 with TRBJ2-1; perhaps TRBD2 as D (6 bases). Per germline, CDR1 KGHSH and CDR2 LQKENI. V was pared by 3 bases and J by 8 bases, with 17 bases between. CDR3 length: 15 amino acids. In DNA, the CDR3 is TGTGCCAGCTCACCGCAGACGGGAGAGTTTGATGAGCAGTTCTTC. It is translated as CASSPQTGEFDEQFF.

The rearrangement joins TRBV5-6 to TRBJ2-7, with D maybe TRBD2 (6 bases). The CDR3 loop spans 13 amino acids. Germline CDR1 and CDR2: SGHDT and YYEEEE. Trimming left V 4 bases short and J 3 bases short, with 11 bases between. The CDR3 DNA is TGTGCCAGCAGCCGAGCGGACTACTACGAGCAGTACTTC. The encoded protein is CASSRADYYEQYF.

The chain couples TRBV19 to TRBJ1-2; 8 bases are a match to TRBD1. The CDR3 contains 12 residues. The germline gives CDR1 LNHDA, CDR2 SQIVND (reference sequence). The trim removed 6 bases at V and 8 bases at J, leaving 5 bases unmatched. The CDR3 nucleotides read TGTGCCAGTAGACTGGACAGGGAAGGCTACACCTTC. The encoded protein is CASRLDREGYTF.

This sequence joins TRBV19 and TRBJ1-2, with 7 bases fitting TRBD1. Unmatched junction bases numbered 11, after V lost 5 bases and J lost 2 bases. CDR1 LNHDA and CDR2 SQIVND come from the germline V gene (reference sequence). This CDR3 has 16 residues. CDR3 residues: CASSLNSGTANYGYTF. The CDR3 nucleotides are TGTGCCAGTAGTCTCAACTCCGGGACAGCAAACTATGGCTACACCTTC.

This chain links TRBV10-1 with TRBJ2-5, with TRBD2 matching over 8 bases. The length of the CDR3 is 14 residues. V lost 6 bases to trimming and J lost 5 bases; unmatched junction nucleotides: 8. Germline V gene lookup returns CDR1 WNHNN and CDR2 SYGVQD (reference sequence). The CDR3 is CASSPGGAGETQYF. The CDR3 nucleotides are TGCGCCAGCAGCCCCGGGGGGGCTGGGGAGACCCAGTACTTC.

This sequence joins TRBV11-2 and TRBJ2-1; perhaps TRBD2 as D (6 bases). The CDR3 is 12 residues long. Per the germline V gene, CDR1 is SGHAT and CDR2 is FQNNGV. The V end was cut by 5 bases, the J end by 9 bases, with 11 bases between. The CDR3 bases are TGTGCCAGCAGCACGATGCGGGGTGAGCAGTTCTTC. It specifies CASSTMRGEQFF.